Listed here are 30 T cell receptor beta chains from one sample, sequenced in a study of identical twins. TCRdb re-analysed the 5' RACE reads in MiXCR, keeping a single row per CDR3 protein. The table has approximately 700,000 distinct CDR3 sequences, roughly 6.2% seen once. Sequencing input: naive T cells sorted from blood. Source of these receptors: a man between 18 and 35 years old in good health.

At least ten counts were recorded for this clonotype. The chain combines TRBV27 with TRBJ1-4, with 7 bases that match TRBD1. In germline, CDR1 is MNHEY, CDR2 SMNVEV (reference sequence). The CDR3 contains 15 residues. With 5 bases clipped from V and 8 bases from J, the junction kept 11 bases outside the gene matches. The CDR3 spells CASSPSTGPGEKLFF. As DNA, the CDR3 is TGTGCCAGCAGTCCCTCGACAGGGCCTGGGGAAAAACTGTTTTTT.

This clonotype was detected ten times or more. The CDR3 protein is CASSFGSSIGYEQFF. CDR3 coding DNA: TGTGCCAGCAGTTTCGGGAGTTCAATTGGCTATGAGCAGTTCTTC. The chain employs TRBV21-1 and TRBJ2-1; the table's D call of TRBD2 was not tested on the DNA. TRBV21-1 is a documented pseudogene. The CDR3 length is 15 residues.

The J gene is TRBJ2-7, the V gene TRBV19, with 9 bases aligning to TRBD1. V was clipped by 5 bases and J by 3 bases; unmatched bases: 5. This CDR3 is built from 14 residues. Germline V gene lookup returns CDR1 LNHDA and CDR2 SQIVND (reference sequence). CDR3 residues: CASSVTGGYYEQYF. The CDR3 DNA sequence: TGTGCCAGTAGTGTGACAGGGGGGTACTACGAGCAGTACTTC.

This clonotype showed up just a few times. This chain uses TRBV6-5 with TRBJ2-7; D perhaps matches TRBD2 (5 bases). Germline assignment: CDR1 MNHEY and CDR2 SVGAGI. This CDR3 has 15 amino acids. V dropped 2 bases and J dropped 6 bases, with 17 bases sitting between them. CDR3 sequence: CASSYSGRKAAEQYF. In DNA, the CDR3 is TGTGCCAGCAGTTACAGCGGACGGAAAGCGGCCGAGCAGTACTTC.

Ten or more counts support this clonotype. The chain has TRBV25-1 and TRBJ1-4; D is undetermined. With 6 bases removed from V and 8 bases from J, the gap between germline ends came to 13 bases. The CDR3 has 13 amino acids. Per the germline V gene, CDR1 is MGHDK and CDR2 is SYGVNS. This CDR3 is CASRGKLYEKLFF. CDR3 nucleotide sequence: TGTGCCAGCAGAGGGAAACTTTACGAAAAACTGTTTTTT.

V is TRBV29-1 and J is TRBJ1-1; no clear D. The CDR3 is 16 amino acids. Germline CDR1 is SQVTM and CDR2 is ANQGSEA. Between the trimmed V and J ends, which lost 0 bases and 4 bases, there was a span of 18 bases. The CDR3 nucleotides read TGCAGCGTTGAAGATCCGGGTGTGGGTTGGGTCACTGAAGCTTTCTTT. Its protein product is CSVEDPGVGWVTEAFF. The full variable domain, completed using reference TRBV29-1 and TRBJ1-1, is SAVISQKPSRDICQRGTSLTIQCQVDSQVTMMFWYRQQPGQSLTLIATANQGSEATYESGFVIDKFPISRPNLTFSTLTVSNMSPEDSSIYLCSVEDPGVGWVTEAFFGQGTRLTVV.

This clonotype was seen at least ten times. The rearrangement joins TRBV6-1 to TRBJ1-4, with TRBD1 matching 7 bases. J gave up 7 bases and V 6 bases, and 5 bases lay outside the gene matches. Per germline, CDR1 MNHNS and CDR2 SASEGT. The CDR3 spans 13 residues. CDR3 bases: TGTGCCAGCAGAGCCCGGGACAGTGAAAAACTGTTTTTT. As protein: CASRARDSEKLFF.

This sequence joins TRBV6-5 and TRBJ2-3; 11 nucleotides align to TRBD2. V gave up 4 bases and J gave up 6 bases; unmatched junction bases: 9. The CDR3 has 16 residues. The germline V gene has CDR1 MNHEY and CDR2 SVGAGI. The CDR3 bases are TGTGCCAGCAGTTCCCTAGCGGGAGGACTTAGTGATACGCAGTATTTT. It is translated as CASSSLAGGLSDTQYF.

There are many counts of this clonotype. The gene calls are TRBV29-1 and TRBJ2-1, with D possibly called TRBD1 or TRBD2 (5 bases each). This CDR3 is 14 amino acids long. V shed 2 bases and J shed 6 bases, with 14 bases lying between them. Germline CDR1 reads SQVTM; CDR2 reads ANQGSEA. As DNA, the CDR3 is TGCAGCGTTGAAAGGGGTCTAGCCGGCAATGAGCAGTTCTTC. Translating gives CSVERGLAGNEQFF.

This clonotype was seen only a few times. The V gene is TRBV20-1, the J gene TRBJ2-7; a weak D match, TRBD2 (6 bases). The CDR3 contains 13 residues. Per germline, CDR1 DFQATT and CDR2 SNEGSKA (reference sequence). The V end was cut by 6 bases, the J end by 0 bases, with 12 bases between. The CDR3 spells CSAIADNSYEQYV. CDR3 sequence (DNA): TGCAGTGCAATAGCGGATAACTCCTACGAGCAGTACGTC.

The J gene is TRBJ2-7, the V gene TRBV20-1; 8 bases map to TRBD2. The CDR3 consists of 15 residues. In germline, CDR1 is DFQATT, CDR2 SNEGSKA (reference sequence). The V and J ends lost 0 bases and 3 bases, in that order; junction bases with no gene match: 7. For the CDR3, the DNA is TGCAGTGCTAGAGACGGGAGGGCAGGGGACTACGAGCAGTACTTC. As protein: CSARDGRAGDYEQYF.

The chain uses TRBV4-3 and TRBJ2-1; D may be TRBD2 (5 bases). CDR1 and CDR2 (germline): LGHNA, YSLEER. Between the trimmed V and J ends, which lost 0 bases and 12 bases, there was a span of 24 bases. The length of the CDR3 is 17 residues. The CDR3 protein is CASSQDRPLVFMDGQFF. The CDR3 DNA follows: TGCGCCAGCAGCCAAGATAGGCCACTAGTGTTCATGGACGGGCAGTTCTTC.

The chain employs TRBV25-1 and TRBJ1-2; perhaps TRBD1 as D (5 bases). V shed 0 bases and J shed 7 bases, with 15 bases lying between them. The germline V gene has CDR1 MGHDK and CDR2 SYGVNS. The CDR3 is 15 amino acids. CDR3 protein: CASSEYKGAAGGYTF. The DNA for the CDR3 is TGTGCCAGCAGTGAATATAAAGGGGCCGCCGGTGGCTACACCTTC.

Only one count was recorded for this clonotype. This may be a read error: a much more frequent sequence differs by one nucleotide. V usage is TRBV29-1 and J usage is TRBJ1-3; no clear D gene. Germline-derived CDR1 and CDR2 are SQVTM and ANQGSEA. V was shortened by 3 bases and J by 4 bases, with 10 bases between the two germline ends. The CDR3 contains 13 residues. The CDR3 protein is CSVEPRLGNTIYF. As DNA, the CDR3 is TGCAGCGTTGAGCCGAGGCTAGGAAACACCATATATTTT.

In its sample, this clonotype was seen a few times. DNA for the CDR3: TGCAGTGCTAGACGCATAGGGACAGGGAACGAAAAACTGTTTTTT. Protein sequence: CSARRIGTGNEKLFF. The V gene is TRBV20-1, the J gene TRBJ1-4; 9 bases are shared with TRBD1. The CDR3 is 15 amino acids. V lost 2 bases to trimming and J lost 8 bases; unmatched junction nucleotides: 9. The germline CDR1 and CDR2 sequences are DFQATT and SNEGSKA (reference sequence).

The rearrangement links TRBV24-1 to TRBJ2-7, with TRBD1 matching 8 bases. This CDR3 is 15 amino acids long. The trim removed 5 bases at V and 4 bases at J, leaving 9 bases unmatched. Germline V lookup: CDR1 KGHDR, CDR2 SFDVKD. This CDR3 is CATSAGQGFSYEQYF. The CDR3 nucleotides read TGTGCCACCAGTGCCGGACAGGGTTTTTCTTACGAGCAGTACTTC.

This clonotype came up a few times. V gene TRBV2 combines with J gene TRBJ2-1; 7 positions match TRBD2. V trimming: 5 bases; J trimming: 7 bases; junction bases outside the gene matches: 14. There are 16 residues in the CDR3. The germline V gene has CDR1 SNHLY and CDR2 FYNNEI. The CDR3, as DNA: TGTGCCAGCAGTTTCGGGACTACCCCATTTTGGAATGAGCAGTTCTTC. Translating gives CASSFGTTPFWNEQFF. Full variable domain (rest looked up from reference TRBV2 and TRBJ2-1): EPEVTQTPSHQVTQMGQEVILRCVPISNHLYFYWYRQILGQKVEFLVSFYNNEISEKSEIFDDQFSVERPDGSNFTLKIRSTKLEDSAMYFCASSFGTTPFWNEQFFGPGTRLTVL.

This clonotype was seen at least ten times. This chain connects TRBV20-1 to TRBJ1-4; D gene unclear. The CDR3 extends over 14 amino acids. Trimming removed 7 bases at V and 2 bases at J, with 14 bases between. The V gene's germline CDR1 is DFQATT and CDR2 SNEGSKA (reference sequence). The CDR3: CSGQVSGTNEKLFF. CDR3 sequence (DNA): TGCAGTGGACAAGTTTCGGGGACTAATGAAAAACTGTTTTTT.

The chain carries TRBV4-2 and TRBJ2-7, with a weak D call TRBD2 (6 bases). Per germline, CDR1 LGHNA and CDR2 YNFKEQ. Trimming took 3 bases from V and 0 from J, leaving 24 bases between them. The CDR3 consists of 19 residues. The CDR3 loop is CASSHPTASSAPPSYEQYF. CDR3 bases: TGTGCCAGCAGCCACCCAACCGCCTCTAGCGCCCCGCCCTCCTACGAGCAGTACTTC.

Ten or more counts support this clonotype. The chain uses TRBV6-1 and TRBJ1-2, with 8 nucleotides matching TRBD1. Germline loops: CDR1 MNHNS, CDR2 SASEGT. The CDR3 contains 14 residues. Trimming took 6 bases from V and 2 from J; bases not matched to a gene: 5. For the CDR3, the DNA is TGTGCCAGCAGCGATAGACAGGGGAACTATGGCTACACCTTC. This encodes CASSDRQGNYGYTF.

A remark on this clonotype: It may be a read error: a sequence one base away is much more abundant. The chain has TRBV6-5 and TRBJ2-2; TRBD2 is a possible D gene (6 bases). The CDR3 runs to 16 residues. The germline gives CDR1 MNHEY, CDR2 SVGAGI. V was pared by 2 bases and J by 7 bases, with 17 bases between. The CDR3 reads CASSYGHGSAGGELFF. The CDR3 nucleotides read TGTGCCAGCAGTTACGGACACGGGAGCGCCGGCGGGGAGCTGTTTTTT.

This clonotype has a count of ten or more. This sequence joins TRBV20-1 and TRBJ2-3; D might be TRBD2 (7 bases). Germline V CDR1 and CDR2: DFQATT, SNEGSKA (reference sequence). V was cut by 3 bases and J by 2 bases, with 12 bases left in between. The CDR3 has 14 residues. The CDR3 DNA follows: TGCAGTGCTAGGGGGGGGCCGACCACAGATACGCAGTATTTT. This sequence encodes CSARGGPTTDTQYF.

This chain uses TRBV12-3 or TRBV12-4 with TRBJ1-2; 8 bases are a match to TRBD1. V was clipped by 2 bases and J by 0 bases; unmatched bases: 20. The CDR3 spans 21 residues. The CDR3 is CASSLFGRGLFGPKANYGYTF. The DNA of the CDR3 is TGTGCCAGCAGTTTATTCGGCAGGGGGCTTTTCGGCCCCAAAGCTAACTATGGCTACACCTTC.

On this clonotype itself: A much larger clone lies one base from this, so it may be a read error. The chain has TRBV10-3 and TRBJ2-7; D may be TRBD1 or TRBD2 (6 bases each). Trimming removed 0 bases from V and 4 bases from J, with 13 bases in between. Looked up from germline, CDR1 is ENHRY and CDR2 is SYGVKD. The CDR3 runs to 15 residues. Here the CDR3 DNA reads TGTGCCATCAGTGAGTCTACTAGGGGGGTATACGAGCAGTACGTC. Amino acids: CAISESTRGVYEQYV.

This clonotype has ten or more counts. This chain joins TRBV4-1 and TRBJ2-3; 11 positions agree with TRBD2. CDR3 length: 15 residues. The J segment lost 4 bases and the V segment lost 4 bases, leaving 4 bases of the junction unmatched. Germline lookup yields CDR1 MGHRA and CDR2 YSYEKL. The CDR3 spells CASSRLAGSADTQYF. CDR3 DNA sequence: TGCGCCAGCAGCCGACTAGCGGGATCGGCAGATACGCAGTATTTT.

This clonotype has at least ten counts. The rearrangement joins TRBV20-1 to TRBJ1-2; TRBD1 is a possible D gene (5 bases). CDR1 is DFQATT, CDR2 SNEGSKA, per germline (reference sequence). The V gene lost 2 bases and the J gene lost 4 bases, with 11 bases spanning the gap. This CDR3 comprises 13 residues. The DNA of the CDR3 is TGCAGTGCTAGAACCGGGACCGTCTATGGCTACACCTTC. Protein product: CSARTGTVYGYTF.

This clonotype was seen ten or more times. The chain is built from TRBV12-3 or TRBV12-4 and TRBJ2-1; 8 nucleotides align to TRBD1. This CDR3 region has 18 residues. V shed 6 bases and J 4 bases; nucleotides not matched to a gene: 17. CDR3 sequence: CASSHGQGRGPTYNEQFF. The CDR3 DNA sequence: TGTGCCAGCAGCCACGGACAGGGACGAGGCCCAACTTACAATGAGCAGTTCTTC.

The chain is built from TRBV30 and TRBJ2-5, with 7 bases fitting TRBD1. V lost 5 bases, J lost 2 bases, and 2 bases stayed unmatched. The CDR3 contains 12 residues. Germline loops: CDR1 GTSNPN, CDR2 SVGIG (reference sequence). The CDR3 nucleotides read TGTGCCTGGTGGGACAGTCAAGAGACCCAGTACTTC. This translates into CAWWDSQETQYF.

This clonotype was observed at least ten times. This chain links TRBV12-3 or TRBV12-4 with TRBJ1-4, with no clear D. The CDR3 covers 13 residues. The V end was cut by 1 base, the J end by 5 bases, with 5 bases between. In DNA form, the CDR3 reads TGTGCCAGCAGTTTAGTACTCAATGAAAAACTGTTTTTT. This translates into CASSLVLNEKLFF.

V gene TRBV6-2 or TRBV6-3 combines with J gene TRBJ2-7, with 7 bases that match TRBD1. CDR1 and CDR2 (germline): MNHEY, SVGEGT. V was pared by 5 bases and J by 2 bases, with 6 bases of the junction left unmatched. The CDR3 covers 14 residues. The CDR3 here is CASSHPGQPYEQYF. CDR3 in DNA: TGTGCCAGCAGTCACCCGGGACAGCCCTACGAGCAGTACTTC.